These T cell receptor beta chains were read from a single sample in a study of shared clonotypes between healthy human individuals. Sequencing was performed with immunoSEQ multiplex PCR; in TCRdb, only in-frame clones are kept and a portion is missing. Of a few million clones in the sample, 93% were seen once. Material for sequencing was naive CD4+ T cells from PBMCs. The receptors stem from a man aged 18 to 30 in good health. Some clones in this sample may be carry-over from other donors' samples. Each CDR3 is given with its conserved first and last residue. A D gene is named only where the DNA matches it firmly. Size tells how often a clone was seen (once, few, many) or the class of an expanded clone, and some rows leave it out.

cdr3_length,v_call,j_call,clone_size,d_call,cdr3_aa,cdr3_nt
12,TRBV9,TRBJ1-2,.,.,CASRDSGSGYTF,TGTGCCAGCAGGGACTCAGGTTCCGGCTACACCTTC
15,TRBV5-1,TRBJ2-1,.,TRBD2,CASSQLSAGEGEQFF,TGCGCCAGCAGCCAGCTGTCAGCGGGAGAAGGGGAGCAGTTCTTC
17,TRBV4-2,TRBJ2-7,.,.,CASSQVLSQGSFYEQYF,TGTGCCAGCAGCCAAGTTCTGTCGCAGGGGAGTTTCTACGAGCAGTACTTC
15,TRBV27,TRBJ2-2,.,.,CASTSPGRGTGELFF,TGTGCCAGCACCTCCCCGGGACGGGGAACCGGGGAGCTGTTTTTT
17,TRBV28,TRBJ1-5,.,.,CASSLWGSGGSNQPQHF,TGTGCCAGCAGTTTATGGGGATCTGGCGGTAGCAATCAGCCCCAGCATTTT
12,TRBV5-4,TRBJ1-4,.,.,CASSRDYEKLFF,TGTGCCAGCAGCCGGGACTATGAAAAACTGTTTTTT
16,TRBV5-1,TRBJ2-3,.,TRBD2,CASRSGLAERTDTQYF,TGCGCCAGCAGATCGGGACTAGCGGAACGAACAGATACGCAGTATTTT
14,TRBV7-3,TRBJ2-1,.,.,CASSPPGTNNEQFF,TGTGCCAGCAGCCCTCCCGGGACAAACAATGAGCAGTTCTTC
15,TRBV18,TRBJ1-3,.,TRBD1,CASSSDRAAGNTIYF,TGTGCCAGCTCATCCGACAGGGCCGCTGGAAACACCATATATTTT
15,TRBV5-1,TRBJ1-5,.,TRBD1,CASSFTGESNQPQHF,TGCGCCAGCAGCTTCACAGGGGAGAGCAATCAGCCCCAGCATTTT
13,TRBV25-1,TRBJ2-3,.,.,CASSGRRTDTQYF,TGTGCCAGCAGTGGCAGACGCACAGATACGCAGTATTTT
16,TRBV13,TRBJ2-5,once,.,CASSLRRSFGQETQYF,TGTGCCAGCAGCTTAAGGCGATCTTTCGGCCAAGAGACCCAGTACTTC
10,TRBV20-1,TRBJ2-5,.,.,CSASVETQYF,TGCAGTGCTTCCGTGGAGACCCAGTACTTC
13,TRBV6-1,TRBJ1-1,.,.,CASSVPGRLEAFF,TGTGCCAGCAGTGTACCGGGACGGCTTGAAGCTTTCTTT
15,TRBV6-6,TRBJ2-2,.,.,CASKMTDSSGGELFF,TGTGCCAGCAAAATGACGGATAGCTCGGGGGGGGAGCTGTTTTTT
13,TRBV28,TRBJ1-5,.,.,CASMSQGYQPQHF,TGTGCCAGCATGTCACAGGGTTACCAGCCCCAGCATTTT